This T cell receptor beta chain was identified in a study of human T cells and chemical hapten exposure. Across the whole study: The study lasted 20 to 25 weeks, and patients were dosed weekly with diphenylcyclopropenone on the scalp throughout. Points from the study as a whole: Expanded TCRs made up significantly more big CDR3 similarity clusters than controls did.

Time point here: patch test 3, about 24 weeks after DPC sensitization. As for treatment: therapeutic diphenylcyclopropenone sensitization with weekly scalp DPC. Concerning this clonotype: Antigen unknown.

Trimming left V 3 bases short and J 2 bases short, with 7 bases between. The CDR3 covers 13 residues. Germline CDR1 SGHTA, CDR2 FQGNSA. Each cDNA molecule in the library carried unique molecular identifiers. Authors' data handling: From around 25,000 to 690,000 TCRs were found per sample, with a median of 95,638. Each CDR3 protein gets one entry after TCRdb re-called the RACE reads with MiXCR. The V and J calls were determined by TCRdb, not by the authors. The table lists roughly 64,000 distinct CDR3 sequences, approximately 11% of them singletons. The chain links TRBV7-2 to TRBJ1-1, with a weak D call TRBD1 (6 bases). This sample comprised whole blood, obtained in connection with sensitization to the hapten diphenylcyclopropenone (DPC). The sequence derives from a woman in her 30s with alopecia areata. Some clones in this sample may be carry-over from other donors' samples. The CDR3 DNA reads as TGTGCCAGCAGCTTCAGGGGTAACACTGAAGCTTTCTTT. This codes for CASSFRGNTEAFF.